The rows below give T cell receptor beta chains drawn from one sample of a study of T cell responses to AZD1222 COVID-19 vaccine. The assay was immunoSEQ multiplex PCR, and TCRdb's table has in-frame clones only and misses some. The sample has 150,000 to 200,000 clones; roughly nine tenths are singletons. Here the sequenced sample was peripheral blood, taken 28 days after the second AZD1222 dose. Receptors were obtained from an adult who received the AZD1222 COVID-19 vaccine. Each CDR3 is given with its conserved first and last residue. The order of the fields is CDR3 protein, V gene, J gene.

CDR3: CASRQGTGANTIYF
V: TRBV4-1
J: TRBJ1-3

CDR3: CASSDPGGHEQYF
V: TRBV6-1
J: TRBJ2-7

CDR3: CATSRDRERNTEAFF
V: TRBV15
J: TRBJ1-1

CDR3: CASSYSGLMTEAFF
V: TRBV6-6
J: TRBJ1-1

CDR3: CAWGAAGPEAFF
V: TRBV30
J: TRBJ1-1

CDR3: CASSERTGVQPQHF
V: TRBV2
J: TRBJ1-5

CDR3: CASLGQGGKNEQFF
V: TRBV7-9
J: TRBJ2-1

CDR3: CASSPLLQGGNTEAFF
V: TRBV18
J: TRBJ1-1

CDR3: CASSYGGQTYEKLFF
V: TRBV2
J: TRBJ1-4

CDR3: CASTLTGPETQYF
V: TRBV5-6
J: TRBJ2-5

CDR3: CAWSPGQGRNQPQHF
V: TRBV30
J: TRBJ1-5

CDR3: CASSASTGSQETQYF
V: TRBV27
J: TRBJ2-5

CDR3: CASSYIHDTGELFF
V: TRBV6-5
J: TRBJ2-2

CDR3: CASSGSNSPLHF
V: TRBV5-1
J: TRBJ1-6

CDR3: CASSPLSDPNQPQHF
V: TRBV27
J: TRBJ1-5

CDR3: CASSYITNTEAFF
V: TRBV6-5
J: TRBJ1-1

CDR3: CASSTGLAGNTIYF
V: TRBV6-5
J: TRBJ1-3

CDR3: CASSSSQANTEAFF
V: TRBV6-5
J: TRBJ1-1

CDR3: CASGISSYNEQFF
V: TRBV12-5
J: TRBJ2-1

CDR3: CASGSGQGDYGYTF
V: TRBV5-4
J: TRBJ1-2

CDR3: CASMGLDYGYTF
V: TRBV5-6
J: TRBJ1-2

CDR3: CASSQDLRDNQPQHF
V: TRBV3-1/TRBV3-2
J: TRBJ1-5

CDR3: CASSYSGQAYGYTF
V: TRBV6-5
J: TRBJ1-2

CDR3: CASSLDRETYEQYF
V: TRBV5-1
J: TRBJ2-7

CDR3: CASSLGQGGQPQHF
V: TRBV7-9
J: TRBJ1-5

CDR3: CASSQNPGQGGGQPQHF
V: TRBV4-1
J: TRBJ1-5

CDR3: CASSFGEAGGTNEKLFF
V: TRBV7-9
J: TRBJ1-4

CDR3: CASSLNPGLQNTEAFF
V: TRBV9
J: TRBJ1-1

CDR3: CASSPGPGQGYEKLFF
V: TRBV7-9
J: TRBJ1-4

CDR3: CASSLVGNEQFF
V: TRBV7-9
J: TRBJ2-1

CDR3: CASSSRVISYNSPLHF
V: TRBV6-5
J: TRBJ1-6

CDR3: CASSPGPENTGELFF
V: TRBV6-4
J: TRBJ2-2

CDR3: CASSLAGGDSPLHF
V: TRBV5-1
J: TRBJ1-6

CDR3: CATLGIQGDNEQFF
V: TRBV6-5
J: TRBJ2-1

CDR3: CASSLQAGYGGYTF
V: TRBV11-2
J: TRBJ1-2

CDR3: CASSSIGTTMNTEAFF
V: TRBV6-5
J: TRBJ1-1

CDR3: CSVVRQDTQYF
V: TRBV29-1
J: TRBJ2-3

CDR3: CASSQDPGRWPPFF
V: TRBV3-1/TRBV3-2
J: TRBJ1-4

CDR3: CASSQWTGGDSPLHF
V: TRBV4-1
J: TRBJ1-6

CDR3: CASSETPPGQGTETQYF
V: TRBV10-1
J: TRBJ2-5

CDR3: CASSTDSYNEQFF
V: TRBV4-1
J: TRBJ2-1

CDR3: CAISEFFWDSDAYNEQFF
V: TRBV10-3
J: TRBJ2-1

CDR3: CATLGGALNTGELFF
V: TRBV19
J: TRBJ2-2

CDR3: CASSHRGKRDTNYGYTF
V: TRBV4-1
J: TRBJ1-2

CDR3: CAISESRASGYGYTF
V: TRBV10-3
J: TRBJ1-2

CDR3: CASSIRSGGYQPQHF
V: TRBV19
J: TRBJ1-5

CDR3: CASSVTGAGANEKLFF
V: TRBV18
J: TRBJ1-4

CDR3: CASSPRAFSSQETQYF
V: TRBV7-8
J: TRBJ2-5

CDR3: CSAGQDYGYTF
V: TRBV29-1
J: TRBJ1-2

CDR3: CASSRLGVPRELFF
V: TRBV3-1/TRBV3-2
J: TRBJ2-2

CDR3: CASSYSWRGPSEAFF
V: TRBV6-2/TRBV6-3
J: TRBJ1-1

CDR3: CASSPSGGWGGRSSPLHF
V: TRBV9
J: TRBJ1-6

CDR3: CASSDTGTDGYTF
V: TRBV12-3/TRBV12-4
J: TRBJ1-2

CDR3: CASSARLQETQYF
V: TRBV5-1
J: TRBJ2-5

CDR3: CASSLGHVLNTEAFF
V: TRBV4-1
J: TRBJ1-1